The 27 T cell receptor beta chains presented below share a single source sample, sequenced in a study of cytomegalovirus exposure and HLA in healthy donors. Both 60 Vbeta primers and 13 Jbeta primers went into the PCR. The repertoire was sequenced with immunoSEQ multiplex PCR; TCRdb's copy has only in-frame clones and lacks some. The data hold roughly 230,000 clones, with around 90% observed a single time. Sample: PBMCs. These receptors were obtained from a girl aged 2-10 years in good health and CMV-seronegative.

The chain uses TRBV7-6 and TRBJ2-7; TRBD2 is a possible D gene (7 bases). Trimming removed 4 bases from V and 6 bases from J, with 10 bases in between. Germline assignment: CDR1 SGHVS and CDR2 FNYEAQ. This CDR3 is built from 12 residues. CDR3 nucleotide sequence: TGTGCCAGCAGCTGGGGGGGGCCCGAGCAGTACTTC. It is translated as CASSWGGPEQYF.

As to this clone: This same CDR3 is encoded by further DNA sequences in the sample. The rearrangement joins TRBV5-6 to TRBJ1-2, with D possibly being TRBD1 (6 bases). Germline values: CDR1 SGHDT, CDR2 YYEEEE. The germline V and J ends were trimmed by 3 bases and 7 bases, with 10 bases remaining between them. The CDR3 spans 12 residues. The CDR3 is CASSSGGGGYTF. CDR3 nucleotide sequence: TGTGCCAGCAGCTCGGGGGGCGGTGGCTACACCTTC.

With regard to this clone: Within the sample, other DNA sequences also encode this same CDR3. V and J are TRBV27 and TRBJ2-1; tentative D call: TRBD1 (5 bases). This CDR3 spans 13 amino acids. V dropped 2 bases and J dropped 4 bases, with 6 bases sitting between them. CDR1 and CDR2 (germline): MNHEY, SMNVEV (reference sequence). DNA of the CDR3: TGTGCCAGCAGTTTAACAGGTTACAATGAGCAGTTCTTC. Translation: CASSLTGYNEQFF.

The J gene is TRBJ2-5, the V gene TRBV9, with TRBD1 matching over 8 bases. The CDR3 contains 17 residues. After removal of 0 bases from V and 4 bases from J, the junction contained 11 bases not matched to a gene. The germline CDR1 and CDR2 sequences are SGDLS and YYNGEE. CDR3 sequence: CASSVAKDRGAGETQYF. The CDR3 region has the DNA TGTGCCAGCAGCGTAGCGAAAGACAGGGGCGCAGGAGAGACCCAGTACTTC.

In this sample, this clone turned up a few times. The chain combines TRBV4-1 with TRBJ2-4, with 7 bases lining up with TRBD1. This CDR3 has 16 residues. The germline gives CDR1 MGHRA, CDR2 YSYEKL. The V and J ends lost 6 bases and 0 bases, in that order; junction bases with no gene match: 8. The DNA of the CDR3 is TGCGCCAGCAGTTTCACCGGGACAGCAGCCAAAAACATTCAGTACTTC. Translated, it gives CASSFTGTAAKNIQYF.

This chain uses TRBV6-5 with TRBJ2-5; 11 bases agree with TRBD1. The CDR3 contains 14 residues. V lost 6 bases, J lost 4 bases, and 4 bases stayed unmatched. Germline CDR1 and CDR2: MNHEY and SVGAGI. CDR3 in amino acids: CASRIGQGAETQYF. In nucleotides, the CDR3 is TGTGCCAGCAGAATTGGACAGGGGGCAGAGACCCAGTACTTC.

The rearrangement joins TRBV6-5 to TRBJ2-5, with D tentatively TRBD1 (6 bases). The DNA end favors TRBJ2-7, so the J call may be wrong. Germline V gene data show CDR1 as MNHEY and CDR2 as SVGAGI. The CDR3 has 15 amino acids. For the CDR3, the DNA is TGTGCCAGCAGTCGCAACAGGGATGGTTCCTACGAGCAGTACTTC. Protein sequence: CASSRNRDGSYEQYF.

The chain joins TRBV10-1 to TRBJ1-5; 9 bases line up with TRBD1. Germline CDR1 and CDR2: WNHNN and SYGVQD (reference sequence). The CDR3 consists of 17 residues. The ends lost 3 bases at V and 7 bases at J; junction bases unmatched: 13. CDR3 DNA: TGCGCCAGCAGTGAAAAGAGCCTCCGGGACAGGGACCAGCCCCAGCATTTT. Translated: CASSEKSLRDRDQPQHF.

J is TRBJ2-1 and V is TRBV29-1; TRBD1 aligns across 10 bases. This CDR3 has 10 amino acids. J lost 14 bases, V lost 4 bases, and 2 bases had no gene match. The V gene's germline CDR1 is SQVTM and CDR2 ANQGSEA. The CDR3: CSVAGQGEFF. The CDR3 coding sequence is TGCAGCGTTGCTGGACAGGGGGAGTTCTTC.

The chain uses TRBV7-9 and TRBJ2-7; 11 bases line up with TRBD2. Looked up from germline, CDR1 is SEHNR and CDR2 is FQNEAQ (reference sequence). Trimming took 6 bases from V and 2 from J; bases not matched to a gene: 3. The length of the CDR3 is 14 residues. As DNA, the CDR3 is TGTGCCAGCAGTGCTAGCGGGAGGCCCTACGAGCAGTACTTC. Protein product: CASSASGRPYEQYF.

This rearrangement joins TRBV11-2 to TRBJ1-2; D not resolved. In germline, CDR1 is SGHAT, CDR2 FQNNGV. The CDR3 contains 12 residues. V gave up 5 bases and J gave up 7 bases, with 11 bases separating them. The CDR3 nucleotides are TGTGCCAGCAGCCCAAGACTCTCTGGCTACACCTTC. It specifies CASSPRLSGYTF.

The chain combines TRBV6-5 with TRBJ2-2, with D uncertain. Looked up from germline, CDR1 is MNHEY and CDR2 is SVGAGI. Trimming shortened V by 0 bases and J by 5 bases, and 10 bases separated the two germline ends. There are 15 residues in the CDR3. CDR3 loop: CASSYSKAGTGELFF. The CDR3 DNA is TGTGCCAGCAGTTACTCGAAGGCCGGGACCGGGGAGCTGTTTTTT.

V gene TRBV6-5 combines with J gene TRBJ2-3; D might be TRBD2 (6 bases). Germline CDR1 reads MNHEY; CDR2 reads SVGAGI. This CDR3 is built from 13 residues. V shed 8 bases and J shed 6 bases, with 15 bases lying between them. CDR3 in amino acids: CASGTWLGDTQYF. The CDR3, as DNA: TGTGCCAGCGGGACTTGGTTGGGTGATACGCAGTATTTT.

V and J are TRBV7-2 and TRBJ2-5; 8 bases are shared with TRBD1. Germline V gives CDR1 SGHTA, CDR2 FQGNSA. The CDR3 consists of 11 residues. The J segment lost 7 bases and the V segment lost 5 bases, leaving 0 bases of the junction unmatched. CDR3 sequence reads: CASSTGGTQYF. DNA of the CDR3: TGTGCCAGCAGCACAGGGGGGACCCAGTACTTC.

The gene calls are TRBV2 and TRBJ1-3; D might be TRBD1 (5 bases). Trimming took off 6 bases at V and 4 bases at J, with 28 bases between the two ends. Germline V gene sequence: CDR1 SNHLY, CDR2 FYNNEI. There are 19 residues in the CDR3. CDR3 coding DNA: TGTGCCAGCAGGCGCACGCGAGACCAGGGACTCCGGAGGGGAAACACCATATATTTT. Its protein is CASRRTRDQGLRRGNTIYF.

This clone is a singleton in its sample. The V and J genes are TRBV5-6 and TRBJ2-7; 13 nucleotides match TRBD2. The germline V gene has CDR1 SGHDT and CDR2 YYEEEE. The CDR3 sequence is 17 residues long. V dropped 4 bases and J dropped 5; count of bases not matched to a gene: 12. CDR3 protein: CASSTGLAGAWTHEQYF. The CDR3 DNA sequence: TGTGCCAGCAGCACCGGACTAGCGGGAGCATGGACCCACGAGCAGTACTTC.

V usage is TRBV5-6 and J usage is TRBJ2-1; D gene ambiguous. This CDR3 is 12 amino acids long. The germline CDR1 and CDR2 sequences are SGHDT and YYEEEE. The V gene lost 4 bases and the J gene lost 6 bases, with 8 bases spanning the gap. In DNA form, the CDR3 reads TGTGCCAGCAGCACGACTCGCAATGAGCAGTTCTTC. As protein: CASSTTRNEQFF.

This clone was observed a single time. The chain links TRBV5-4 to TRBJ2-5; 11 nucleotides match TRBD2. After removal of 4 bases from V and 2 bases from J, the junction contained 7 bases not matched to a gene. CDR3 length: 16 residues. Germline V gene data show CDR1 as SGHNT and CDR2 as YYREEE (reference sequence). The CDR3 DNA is TGTGCCAGCAGCCGCCGACTAGCGGGGCAGCAAGAGACCCAGTACTTC. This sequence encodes CASSRRLAGQQETQYF.

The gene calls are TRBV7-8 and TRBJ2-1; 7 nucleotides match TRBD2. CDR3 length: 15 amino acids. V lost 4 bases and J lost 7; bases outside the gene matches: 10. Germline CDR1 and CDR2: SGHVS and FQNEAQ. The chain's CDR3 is CASSSPSGVGNEQFF. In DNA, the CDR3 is TGTGCCAGCAGCTCCCCCAGCGGGGTAGGAAATGAGCAGTTCTTC.

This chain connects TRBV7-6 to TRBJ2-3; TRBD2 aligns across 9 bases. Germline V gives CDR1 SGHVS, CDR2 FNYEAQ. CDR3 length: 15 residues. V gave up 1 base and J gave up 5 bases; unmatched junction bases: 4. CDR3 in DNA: TGTGCCAGCAGCTTAGTAGCGGGAGTAGGAGATACGCAGTATTTT. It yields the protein CASSLVAGVGDTQYF.

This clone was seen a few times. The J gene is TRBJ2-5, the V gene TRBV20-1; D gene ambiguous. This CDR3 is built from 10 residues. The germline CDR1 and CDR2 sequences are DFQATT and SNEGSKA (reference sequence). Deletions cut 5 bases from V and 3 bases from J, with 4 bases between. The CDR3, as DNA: TGCAGTGCTCAGGAAGAGACCCAGTACTTC. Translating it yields CSAQEETQYF.

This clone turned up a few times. DNA for the CDR3: TGTGCCTGGAGTTTGGGTCAAAAACGGGGAGGCGAGCAGTACTTC. Translating gives CAWSLGQKRGGEQYF. This chain uses TRBV30 with TRBJ2-7, with TRBD2 as a possible D gene (6 bases). Germline CDR1 reads GTSNPN; CDR2 reads SVGIG (reference sequence). The V end was cut by 2 bases, the J end by 6 bases, with 20 bases between. This CDR3 is 15 amino acids long.

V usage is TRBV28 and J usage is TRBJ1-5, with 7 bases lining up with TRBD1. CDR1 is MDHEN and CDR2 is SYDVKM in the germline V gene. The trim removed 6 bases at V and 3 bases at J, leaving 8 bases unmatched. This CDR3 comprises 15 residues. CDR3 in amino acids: CASSRDRPYNQPQHF. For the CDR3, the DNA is TGTGCCAGCAGCCGGGACAGACCTTACAATCAGCCCCAGCATTTT.

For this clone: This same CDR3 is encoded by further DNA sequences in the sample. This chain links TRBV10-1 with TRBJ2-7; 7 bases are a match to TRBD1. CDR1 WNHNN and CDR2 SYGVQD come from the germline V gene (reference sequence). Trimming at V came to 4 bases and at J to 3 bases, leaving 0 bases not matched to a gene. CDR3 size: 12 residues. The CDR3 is CASSAGGYEQYF. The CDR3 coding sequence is TGCGCCAGCAGTGCAGGGGGCTACGAGCAGTACTTC.

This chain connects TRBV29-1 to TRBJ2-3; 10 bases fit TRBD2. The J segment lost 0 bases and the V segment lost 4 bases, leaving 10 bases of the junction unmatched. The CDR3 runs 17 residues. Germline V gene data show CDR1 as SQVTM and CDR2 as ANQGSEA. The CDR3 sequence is CSVVAGGFGWSTDTQYF. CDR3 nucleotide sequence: TGCAGCGTTGTAGCGGGAGGTTTTGGTTGGAGCACAGATACGCAGTATTTT.

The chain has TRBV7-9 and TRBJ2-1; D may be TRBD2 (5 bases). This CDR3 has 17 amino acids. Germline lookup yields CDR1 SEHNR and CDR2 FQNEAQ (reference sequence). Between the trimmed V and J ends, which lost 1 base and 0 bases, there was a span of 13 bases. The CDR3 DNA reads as TGTGCCAGCAGCTTAGGACGGAGCGGTGCCTCCTACAATGAGCAGTTCTTC. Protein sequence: CASSLGRSGASYNEQFF. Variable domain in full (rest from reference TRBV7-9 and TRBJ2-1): DTGVSQNPRHKITKRGQNVTFRCDPISEHNRLYWYRQTLGQGPEFLTYFQNEAQLEKSRLLSDRFSAERPKGSFSTLEIQRTEQGDSAMYLCASSLGRSGASYNEQFFGPGTRLTVL.

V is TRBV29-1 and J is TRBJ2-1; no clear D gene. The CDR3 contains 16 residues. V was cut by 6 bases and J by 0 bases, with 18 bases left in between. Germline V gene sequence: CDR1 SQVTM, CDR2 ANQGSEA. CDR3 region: CSVEPSGQSSYNEQFF. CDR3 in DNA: TGCAGCGTGGAGCCGAGTGGCCAGAGCTCCTACAATGAGCAGTTCTTC.